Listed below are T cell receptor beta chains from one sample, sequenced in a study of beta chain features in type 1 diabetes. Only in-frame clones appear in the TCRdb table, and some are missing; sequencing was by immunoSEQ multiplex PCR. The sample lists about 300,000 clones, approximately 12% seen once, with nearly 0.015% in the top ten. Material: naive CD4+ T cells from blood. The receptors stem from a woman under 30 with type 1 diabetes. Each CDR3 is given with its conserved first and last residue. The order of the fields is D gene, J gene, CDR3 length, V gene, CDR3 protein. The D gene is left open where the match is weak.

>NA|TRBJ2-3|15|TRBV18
CASSLRDTNTDTQYF
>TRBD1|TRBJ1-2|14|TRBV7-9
CASSRQGALNGYTF
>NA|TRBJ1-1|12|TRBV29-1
CSVKRFTTEAFF
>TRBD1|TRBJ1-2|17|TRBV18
CASSRFSGDRGQDGYTF
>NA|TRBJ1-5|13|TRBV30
CAWQQDSNQPQHF
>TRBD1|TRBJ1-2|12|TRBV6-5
CASADRSNGYTF
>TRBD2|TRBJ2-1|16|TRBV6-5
CASSYSSGTPNNEQFF
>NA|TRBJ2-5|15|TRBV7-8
CASSFTAEGRGTQYF
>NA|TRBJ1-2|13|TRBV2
CASSVGGGRGYTF
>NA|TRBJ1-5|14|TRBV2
CASSPKASNQPQHF
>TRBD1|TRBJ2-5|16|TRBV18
CASSTGTGRISETQYF
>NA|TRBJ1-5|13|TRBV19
CASSINYNQPQHF
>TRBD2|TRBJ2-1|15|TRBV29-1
CSVEEAGRSYNEQFF
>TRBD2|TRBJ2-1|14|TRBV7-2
CASGGLAGYNEQFF
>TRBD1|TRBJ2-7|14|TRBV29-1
CSVRGGTGGDEQYF
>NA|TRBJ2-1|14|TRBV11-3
CASSQGNTYNEQFF
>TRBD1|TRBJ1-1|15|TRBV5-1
CASSASGQGEFGAFF
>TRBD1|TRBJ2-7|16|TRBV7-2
CASSSPPGQGSGEQYF
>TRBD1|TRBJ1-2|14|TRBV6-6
CASTSADRARGYTF
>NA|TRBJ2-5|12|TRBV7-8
CASSPSSETQYF
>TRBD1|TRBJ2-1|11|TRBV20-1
CSARDRQGQFF
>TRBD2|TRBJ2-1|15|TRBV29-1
CSVRFRLAGMGEQFF
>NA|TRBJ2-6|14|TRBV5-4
CASSSISGANVLTF
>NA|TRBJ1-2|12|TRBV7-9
CASSFDSYGYTF
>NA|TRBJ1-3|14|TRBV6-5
CASRTASSGNTIYF
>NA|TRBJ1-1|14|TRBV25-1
CASNAPDKTTEAFF
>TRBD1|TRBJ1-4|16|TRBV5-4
CASSPRTGESYEKLFF
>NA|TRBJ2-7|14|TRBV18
CASSPGGSSYEQYF
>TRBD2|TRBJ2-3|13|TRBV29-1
CSVTSPGTDTQYF
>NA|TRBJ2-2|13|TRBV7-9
CASSSREIGELFF
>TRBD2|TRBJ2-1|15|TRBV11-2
CASSVAGAPYNEQFF
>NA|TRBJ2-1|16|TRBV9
CASSPRDPFVRNEQFF
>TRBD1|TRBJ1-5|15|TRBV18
CASSPQGANNQPQHF
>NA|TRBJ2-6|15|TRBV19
CASKAVSSGANVLTF
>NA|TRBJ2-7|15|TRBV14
CASSQGQAASYEQYF
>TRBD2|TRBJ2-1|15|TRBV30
CAWSRTSLKSNEQFF
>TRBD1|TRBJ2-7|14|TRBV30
CASGRSQGAGEQYF
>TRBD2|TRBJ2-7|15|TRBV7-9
CASSPLAGGPYEQYF
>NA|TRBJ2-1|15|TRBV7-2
CASSLRRGTYNEQFF
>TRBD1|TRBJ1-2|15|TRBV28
CASSLGGGTGYGYTF
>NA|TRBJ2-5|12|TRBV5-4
CASSLSQETQYF
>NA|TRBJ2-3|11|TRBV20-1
CSTRLSDTQYF
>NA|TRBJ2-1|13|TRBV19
CASSSDSYNEQFF
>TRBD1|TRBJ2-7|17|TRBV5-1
CASSLVSGGRQRDEQYF